This TCR beta chain was sequenced in a study of shared clonotypes between healthy human individuals. About the research overall: The study used three CD4 naive, three CD4 memory, two CD8 naive and one CD8 memory plate per donor.

General study results and limits: The study generally estimated greater richness for naive than memory subsets.

Produced via immunoSEQ multiplex PCR; TCRdb's table is partial and in-frame only. The sample gives roughly 1,000,000 clones, about four fifths of which show up once; approximately 0.5% is in the top ten. To note about this clone: The antigen is unknown.

CDR3 length: 20 residues. CDR1 and CDR2 from the germline V gene are SGHRS and YFSETQ. V lost 3 bases, J lost 4 bases, and 15 bases stayed unmatched. The receptor was isolated from a man aged 18 to 30 in good health. Some clones in this sample may be carry-over from other donors' samples. The sequencing input was memory CD4+ T cells from PBMCs. As for subset: CD45RA-negative fraction. The chain is built from TRBV5-1 and TRBJ2-1, with TRBD2 matching 14 bases. The CDR3 region has the DNA TGCGCCAGCAGCTCTCCCAAAGGGGGACTAGCGGGAGAGGGGTACAATGAGCAGTTCTTC. This gives the protein CASSSPKGGLAGEGYNEQFF.